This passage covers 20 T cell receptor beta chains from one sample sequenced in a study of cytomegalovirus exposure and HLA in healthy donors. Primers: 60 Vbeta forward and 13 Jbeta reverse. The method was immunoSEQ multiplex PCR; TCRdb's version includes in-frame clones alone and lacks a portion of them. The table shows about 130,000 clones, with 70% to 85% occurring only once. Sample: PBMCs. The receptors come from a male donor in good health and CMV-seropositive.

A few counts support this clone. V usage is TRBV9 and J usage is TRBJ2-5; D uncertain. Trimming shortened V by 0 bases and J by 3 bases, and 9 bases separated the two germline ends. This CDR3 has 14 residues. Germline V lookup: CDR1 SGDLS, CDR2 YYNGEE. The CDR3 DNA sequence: TGTGCCAGCAGCGTAGGGGTTCTAGAAGAGACCCAGTACTTC. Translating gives CASSVGVLEETQYF.

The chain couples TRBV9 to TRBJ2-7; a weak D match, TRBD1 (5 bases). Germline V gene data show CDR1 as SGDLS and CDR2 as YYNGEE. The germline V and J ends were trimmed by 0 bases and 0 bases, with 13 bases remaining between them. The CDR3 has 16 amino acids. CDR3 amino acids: CASSVGLGQGSYEQYF. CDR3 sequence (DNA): TGTGCCAGCAGCGTAGGTCTCGGGCAGGGCTCCTACGAGCAGTACTTC. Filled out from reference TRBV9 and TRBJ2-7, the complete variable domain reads DSGVTQTPKHLITATGQRVTLRCSPRSGDLSVYWYQQSLDQGLQFLIQYYNGEERAKGNILERFSAQQFPDLHSELNLSSLELGDSALYFCASSVGLGQGSYEQYFGPGTRLTVT.

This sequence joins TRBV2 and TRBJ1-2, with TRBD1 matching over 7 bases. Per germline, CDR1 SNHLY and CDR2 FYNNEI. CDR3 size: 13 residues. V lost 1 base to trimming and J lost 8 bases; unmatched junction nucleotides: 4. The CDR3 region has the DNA TGTGCCAGCAGTGAAGGGCAGGGGGAAGGCTACACCTTC. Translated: CASSEGQGEGYTF. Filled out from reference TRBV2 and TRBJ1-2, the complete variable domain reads EPEVTQTPSHQVTQMGQEVILRCVPISNHLYFYWYRQILGQKVEFLVSFYNNEISEKSEIFDDQFSVERPDGSNFTLKIRSTKLEDSAMYFCASSEGQGEGYTFGSGTRLTVV.

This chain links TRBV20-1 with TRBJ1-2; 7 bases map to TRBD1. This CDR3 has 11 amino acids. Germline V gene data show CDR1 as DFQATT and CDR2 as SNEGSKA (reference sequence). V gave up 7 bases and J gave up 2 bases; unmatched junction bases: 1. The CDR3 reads CSVTGNYGYTF. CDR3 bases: TGCAGTGTGACAGGGAACTATGGCTACACCTTC.

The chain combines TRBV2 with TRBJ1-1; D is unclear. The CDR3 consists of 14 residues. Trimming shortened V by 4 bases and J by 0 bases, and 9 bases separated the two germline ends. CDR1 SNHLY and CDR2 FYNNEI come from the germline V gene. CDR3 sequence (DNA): TGTGCCAGCAGTGTATTACAGCTGAACACTGAAGCTTTCTTT. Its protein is CASSVLQLNTEAFF.

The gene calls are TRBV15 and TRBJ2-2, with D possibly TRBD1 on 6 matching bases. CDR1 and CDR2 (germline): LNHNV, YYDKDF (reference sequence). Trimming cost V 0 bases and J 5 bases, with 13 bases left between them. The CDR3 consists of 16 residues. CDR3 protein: CATSRDIPGVTGELFF. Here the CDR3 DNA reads TGTGCCACCAGCAGAGATATCCCAGGGGTTACCGGGGAGCTGTTTTTT.

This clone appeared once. CDR3 bases: TGTGCCAGCATCCCCGGGACTAGCGTCTACAATGAGCAGTTCTTC. This encodes CASIPGTSVYNEQFF. The chain links TRBV11-2 to TRBJ2-1, with 10 bases identical to TRBD2. This CDR3 comprises 15 residues. Trimming took 7 bases from V and 3 from J; bases not matched to a gene: 6. The germline CDR1 and CDR2 sequences are SGHAT and FQNNGV.

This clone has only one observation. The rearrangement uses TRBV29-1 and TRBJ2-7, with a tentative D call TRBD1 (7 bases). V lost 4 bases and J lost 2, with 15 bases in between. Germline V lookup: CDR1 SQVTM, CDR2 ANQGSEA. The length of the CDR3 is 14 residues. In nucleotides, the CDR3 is TGCAGCGTTGTAGGCGGGACAGTCACCTACGAGCAGTACTTC. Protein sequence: CSVVGGTVTYEQYF.

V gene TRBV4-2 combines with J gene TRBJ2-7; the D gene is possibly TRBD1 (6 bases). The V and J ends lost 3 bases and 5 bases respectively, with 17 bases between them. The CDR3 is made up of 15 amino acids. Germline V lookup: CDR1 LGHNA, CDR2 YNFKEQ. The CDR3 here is CASSHNLRTADEQYF. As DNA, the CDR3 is TGTGCCAGCAGCCACAACCTCCGGACAGCGGACGAGCAGTACTTC.

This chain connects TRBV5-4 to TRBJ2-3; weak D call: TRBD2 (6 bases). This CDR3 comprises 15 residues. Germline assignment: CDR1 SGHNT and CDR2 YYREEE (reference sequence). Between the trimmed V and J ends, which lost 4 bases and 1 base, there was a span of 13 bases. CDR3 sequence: CASSPQGGGTDTQYF. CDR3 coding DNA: TGTGCCAGCAGCCCCCAAGGCGGGGGCACAGATACGCAGTATTTT.

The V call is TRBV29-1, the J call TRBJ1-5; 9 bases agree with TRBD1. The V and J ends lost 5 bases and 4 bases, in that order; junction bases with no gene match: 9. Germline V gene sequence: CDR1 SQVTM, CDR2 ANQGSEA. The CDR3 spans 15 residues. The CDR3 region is CSVSDRGSGNQPQHF. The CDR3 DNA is TGCAGCGTTTCAGACAGGGGGTCTGGGAATCAGCCCCAGCATTTT.

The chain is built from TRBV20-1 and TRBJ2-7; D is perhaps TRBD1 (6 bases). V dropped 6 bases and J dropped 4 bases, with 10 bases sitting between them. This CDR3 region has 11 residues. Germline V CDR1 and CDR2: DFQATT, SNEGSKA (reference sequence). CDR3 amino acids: CSADDRYEQYF. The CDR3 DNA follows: TGCAGTGCCGACGACAGGTACGAGCAGTACTTC.

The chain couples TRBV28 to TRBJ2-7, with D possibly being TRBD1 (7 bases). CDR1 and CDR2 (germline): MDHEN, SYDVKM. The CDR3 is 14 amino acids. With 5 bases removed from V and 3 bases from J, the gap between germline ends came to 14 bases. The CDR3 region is CASSAGQRLYEQYF. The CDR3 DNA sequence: TGTGCCAGCAGTGCGGGACAGAGGCTCTACGAGCAGTACTTC.

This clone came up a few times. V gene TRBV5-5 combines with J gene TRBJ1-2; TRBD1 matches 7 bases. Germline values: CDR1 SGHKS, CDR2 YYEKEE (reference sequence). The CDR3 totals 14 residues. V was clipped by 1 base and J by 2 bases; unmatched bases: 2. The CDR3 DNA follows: TGTGCCAGCAGCTTGCCAGGGGGGAACTATGGCTACACCTTC. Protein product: CASSLPGGNYGYTF.

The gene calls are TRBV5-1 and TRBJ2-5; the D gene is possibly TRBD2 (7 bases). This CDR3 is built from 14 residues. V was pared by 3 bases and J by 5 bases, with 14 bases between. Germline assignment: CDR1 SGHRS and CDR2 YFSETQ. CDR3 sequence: CASSSRGGSETQYF. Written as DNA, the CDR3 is TGCGCCAGCAGCTCAAGGGGGGGTTCCGAGACCCAGTACTTC.

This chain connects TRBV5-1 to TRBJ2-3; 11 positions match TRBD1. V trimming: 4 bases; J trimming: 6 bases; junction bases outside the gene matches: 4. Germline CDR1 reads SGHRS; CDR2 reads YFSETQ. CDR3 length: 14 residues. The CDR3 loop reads CASSIGTGGDTQYF. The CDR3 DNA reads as TGCGCCAGCAGCATCGGGACAGGGGGGGATACGCAGTATTTT.

The CDR3, as DNA: TGTGCCAGCAGTTACCGACAGGGCAATGAGCAGTTCTTC. It is translated as CASSYRQGNEQFF. This chain joins TRBV6-6 and TRBJ2-1; 7 nucleotides match TRBD1. The CDR3 covers 13 residues. CDR1 is MNHNY and CDR2 is SVGAGI in the germline V gene (reference sequence). The V and J ends lost 2 bases and 6 bases, in that order; junction bases with no gene match: 1.

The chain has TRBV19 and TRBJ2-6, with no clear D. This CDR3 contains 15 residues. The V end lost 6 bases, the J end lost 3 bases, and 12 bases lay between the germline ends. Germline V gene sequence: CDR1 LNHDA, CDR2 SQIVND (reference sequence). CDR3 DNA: TGTGCCAGTAGACTCGATGTTAGTGGGGCCAACGTCCTGACTTTC. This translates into CASRLDVSGANVLTF.

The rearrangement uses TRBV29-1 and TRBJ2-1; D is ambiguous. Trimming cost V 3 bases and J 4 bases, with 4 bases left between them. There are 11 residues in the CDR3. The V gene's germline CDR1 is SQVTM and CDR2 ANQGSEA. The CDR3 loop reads CSVDAYNEQFF. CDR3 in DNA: TGCAGCGTTGACGCGTACAATGAGCAGTTCTTC.

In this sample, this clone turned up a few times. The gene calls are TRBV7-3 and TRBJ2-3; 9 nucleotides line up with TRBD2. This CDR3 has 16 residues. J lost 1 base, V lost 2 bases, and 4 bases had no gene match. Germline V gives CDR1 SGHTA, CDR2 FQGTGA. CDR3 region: CASSLSSGAGTDTQYF. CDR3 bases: TGTGCCAGCAGCTTATCTAGCGGGGCCGGCACAGATACGCAGTATTTT. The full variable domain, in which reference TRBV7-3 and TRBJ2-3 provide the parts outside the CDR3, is GAGVSQTPSNKVTEKGKYVELRCDPISGHTALYWYRQSLGQGPEFLIYFQGTGAADDSGLPNDRFFAVRPEGSVSTLKIQRTERGDSAVYLCASSLSSGAGTDTQYFGPGTRLTVL.